Shown below are 5 T cell receptor beta chains from a single sample sequenced in a study of molecular identifiers for immune sequencing clone quantification. TCRdb reprocessed the PCR reads via MiXCR and lists one record per CDR3 protein. This sample has about half a million distinct CDR3 sequences, with roughly 26% found just once. Sequencing input: naive CD8+ T cells from blood, with Jurkat cell RNA spiked in. The subset is: FACS-sorted CD8+CD4-CCR7+CD45RA+ naive T cells. These receptors were collected from a human donor in good health. Some libraries in this study had Jurkat cell RNA spiked in.

This clonotype was seen a few times. The chain recombines TRBV7-9 with TRBJ2-7; D possibly uses TRBD1 or TRBD2 (5 bases each). The CDR3 has 14 amino acids. Germline-derived CDR1 and CDR2 are SEHNR and FQNEAQ (reference sequence). Trimming shortened V by 5 bases and J by 2 bases, and 13 bases separated the two germline ends. The CDR3: CASSPWGSPYEQYF. The CDR3 coding sequence is TGTGCCAGCAGCCCGTGGGGGTCACCCTACGAGCAGTACTTC.

On this clonotype itself: A read error is possible here, since a much larger clone lies one base away. The chain has TRBV4-2 and TRBJ1-1; D is ambiguous. The CDR3 covers 11 residues. The V gene's germline CDR1 is LGHNA and CDR2 YNFKEQ. The V end was cut by 4 bases, the J end by 6 bases, with 6 bases between. The CDR3 DNA reads as TGTGCCAGCAGCCGAGGACCTGAAGCTTTCTTT. Translation: CASSRGPEAFF.

The chain employs TRBV27 and TRBJ1-2; D not certain. Trimming removed 5 bases at V and 2 bases at J, with 15 bases between. The CDR3 runs to 15 residues. Looked up from germline, CDR1 is MNHEY and CDR2 is SMNVEV (reference sequence). The CDR3 nucleotides read TGTGCCAGCAGTCCGTCCGCGGAACTCAACTATGGCTACACCTTC. This translates into CASSPSAELNYGYTF.

The sample holds many counts of this clonotype. This chain joins TRBV20-1 and TRBJ1-1, with unresolved D. This CDR3 contains 13 residues. Germline assignment: CDR1 DFQATT and CDR2 SNEGSKA (reference sequence). V shed 0 bases and J shed 1 base, with 6 bases lying between them. CDR3 in DNA: TGCAGTGCTAGAGATCCGGAGAACACTGAAGCTTTCTTT. It codes for CSARDPENTEAFF.

This clonotype has just a few counts. This chain uses TRBV13 with TRBJ1-1; D may be TRBD1 (5 bases). Between the trimmed V and J ends, which lost 1 base and 0 bases, there was a span of 9 bases. Germline-derived CDR1 and CDR2 are PRHDT and FYEKMQ (reference sequence). The CDR3 extends over 15 amino acids. The CDR3 DNA is TGTGCCAGCAGCTTAGTGGGGGAAATGAACACTGAAGCTTTCTTT. Translation gives CASSLVGEMNTEAFF.